This TCR beta chain was captured by sequencing in a study of CD8 T cells in Susac syndrome. An input of about 0.5 to 1 ug of RNA was subjected to reverse transcription using random hexamers. TCRdb independently ran MiXCR on the immunoSEQ multiplex PCR reads; one entry per CDR3 protein. The table lists approximately 230,000 distinct CDR3 sequences, around 95% of them singletons. CDR1 is DFQATT and CDR2 is SNEGSKA in the germline V gene (reference sequence). Trimming pared 6 bases from V and 6 bases from J, leaving 12 bases between. This CDR3 contains 13 residues. The specimen sequenced was CD4+ T cells from PBMCs. This TCR was sampled from a human donor with multiple sclerosis. The chain recombines TRBV20-1 with TRBJ1-6, with D perhaps TRBD1 (6 bases). DNA of the CDR3: TGCAGTGCGAGGACGGACAGTAATTCACCCCTCCACTTT. Its protein is CSARTDSNSPLHF.